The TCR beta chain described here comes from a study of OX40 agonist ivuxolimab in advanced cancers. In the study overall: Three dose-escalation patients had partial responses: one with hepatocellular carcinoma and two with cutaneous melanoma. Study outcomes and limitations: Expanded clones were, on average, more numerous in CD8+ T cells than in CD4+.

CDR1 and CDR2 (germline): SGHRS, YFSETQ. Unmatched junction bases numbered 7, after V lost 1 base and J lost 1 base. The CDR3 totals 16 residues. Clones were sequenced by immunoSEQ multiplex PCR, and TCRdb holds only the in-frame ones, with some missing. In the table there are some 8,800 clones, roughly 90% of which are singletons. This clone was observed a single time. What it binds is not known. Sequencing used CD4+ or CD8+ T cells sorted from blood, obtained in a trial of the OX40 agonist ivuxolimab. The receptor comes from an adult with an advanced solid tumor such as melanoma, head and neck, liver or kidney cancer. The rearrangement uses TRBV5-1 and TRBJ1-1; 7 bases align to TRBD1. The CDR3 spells CASSLRQGVGNTEAFF. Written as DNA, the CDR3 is TGCGCCAGCAGCTTGCGACAGGGAGTCGGGAACACTGAAGCTTTCTTT.